The text below deals with one T cell receptor beta chain. The antigen remains undetermined. Other nucleotide sequences in the sample specify the same CDR3. The method was immunoSEQ multiplex PCR; TCRdb's version includes in-frame clones alone and lacks a portion of them. The sample shows roughly 2,000,000 clones, roughly 93% of them seen only once. The data stem from a study of shared clonotypes between healthy human individuals. Study-wide points: Generation probability values for non-shared clonotypes were lower than those for clonotypes shared by all four donors.

The CDR3 is 15 amino acids. The ends lost 0 bases at V and 4 bases at J; junction bases unmatched: 4. Looked up from germline, CDR1 is SGDLS and CDR2 is YYNGEE. Naive CD8 cells, CD45RO-negative and positively selected for CCR7, excluded terminally differentiated effector memory CD45RA+ cells. The chain carries TRBV9 and TRBJ2-7; 10 bases are a match to TRBD1. The clonotype comes from a man aged 18 to 29 in good health. Some clones in this sample may be carry-over from other donors' samples. The sample taken for sequencing was naive CD8+ T cells from PBMCs. For the CDR3, the DNA is TGTGCCAGCAGCGTAGGGACAGGGGGATCATACGAGCAGTACTTC. This codes for CASSVGTGGSYEQYF.